This paragraph covers one T cell receptor beta chain sequence. The antigen is undetermined. This record comes from a study of cytomegalovirus exposure and HLA in healthy donors. Study information: Around 77 million unique TCRs from HLA-typed donors made up an early data release. Study results and limitations: DRB1 had the most TCR associations and HLA-C the fewest, a later analysis found, with rates varying by HLA locus. Listed as cytomegalovirus-associated were around 160 TCR beta chains.

Among the donors, all were healthy bone marrow donors. Germline CDR1 reads LNHDA; CDR2 reads SQIVND (reference sequence). This CDR3 comprises 15 residues. V lost 7 bases and J 5 bases, leaving 19 bases between the germline ends. Use of 60 Vbeta and 13 Jbeta primers characterized the PCR. Sequenced by immunoSEQ multiplex PCR; TCRdb stores in-frame clones only, minus some. The sample contains some 120,000 clones, around 74% of which appear only once. Input material: PBMCs. The chain joins TRBV19 to TRBJ2-3; D is perhaps TRBD2 (5 bases). This TCR came from a woman between 50 and 59 years old in good health and CMV-seropositive. In DNA form, the CDR3 reads TGTGCCAGTACCTCCGGGATCAATCGGGAAGATACGCAGTATTTT. It codes for CASTSGINREDTQYF.